The 25 T cell receptor beta chains presented below share a single source sample, sequenced in a study of T-cell memory formation after mild COVID-19. TCRdb ran MiXCR on the 5' RACE reads and lists one entry per CDR3 protein. The sample holds about 180,000 distinct CDR3 sequences; 16% are singletons and the top ten take approximately 2.1%. Sequenced sample: PBMCs or a T cell subset sorted from them (not recorded which). All receptors come from an adult woman who had mild COVID-19 (a few samples of this study predate the infection). Cell type and time point are not known.

This rearrangement joins TRBV9 to TRBJ2-1, with TRBD2 as a possible D gene (5 bases). V shed 0 bases and J shed 0 bases, with 13 bases lying between them. Germline lookup yields CDR1 SGDLS and CDR2 YYNGEE. The CDR3 length is 17 residues. The CDR3: CASSVGFGGPSYNEQFF. The CDR3 nucleotides are TGTGCCAGCAGCGTAGGTTTCGGCGGGCCCTCCTACAATGAGCAGTTCTTC. Variable domain in full (rest from reference TRBV9 and TRBJ2-1): DSGVTQTPKHLITATGQRVTLRCSPRSGDLSVYWYQQSLDQGLQFLIQYYNGEERAKGNILERFSAQQFPDLHSELNLSSLELGDSALYFCASSVGFGGPSYNEQFFGPGTRLTVL.

The J gene is TRBJ1-2, the V gene TRBV19; D remains unclear. Germline lookup yields CDR1 LNHDA and CDR2 SQIVND (reference sequence). CDR3 length: 14 amino acids. V lost 7 bases and J lost 8, with 20 bases in between. CDR3 sequence (DNA): TGTGCCAGTAAGGTTGGTCCCGGATCTGGGGGCTACACCTTC. Amino acid sequence: CASKVGPGSGGYTF. The full variable domain, rest sourced from reference TRBV19 and TRBJ1-2, is DGGITQSPKYLFRKEGQNVTLSCEQNLNHDAMYWYRQDPGQGLRLIYYSQIVNDFQKGDIAEGYSVSREKKESFPLTVTSAQKNPTAFYLCASKVGPGSGGYTFGSGTRLTVV.

This clonotype occurred a few times. The chain has TRBV5-1 and TRBJ2-3; 10 nucleotides line up with TRBD2. Germline CDR1 and CDR2: SGHRS and YFSETQ. The trim removed 0 bases at V and 5 bases at J, leaving 3 bases unmatched. CDR3 size: 15 residues. The CDR3 DNA sequence: TGCGCCAGCAGCTTGGCTAGCGGGGGCATAGATACGCAGTATTTT. This gives the protein CASSLASGGIDTQYF.

The chain combines TRBV2 with TRBJ2-3; D is unclear. From germline, CDR1 is SNHLY and CDR2 FYNNEI. V was shortened by 8 bases and J by 0 bases, with 12 bases between the two germline ends. This CDR3 is built from 14 residues. The CDR3 DNA reads as TGTGCCAGCTCCCGGGTCACTAGCACAGATACGCAGTATTTT. It yields the protein CASSRVTSTDTQYF.

The rearrangement links TRBV7-2 to TRBJ2-7; D gene unclear. The CDR3 sequence is 14 residues long. Germline V gives CDR1 SGHTA, CDR2 FQGNSA. The V end lost 1 base, the J end lost 0 bases, and 7 bases lay between the germline ends. CDR3: CASSLVHSSYEQYF. The CDR3 DNA follows: TGTGCCAGCAGCTTAGTGCACAGCTCCTACGAGCAGTACTTC.

The chain joins TRBV5-5 to TRBJ1-5; D is undetermined. This CDR3 is built from 16 residues. V was pared by 6 bases and J by 0 bases, with 16 bases between. The germline CDR1 and CDR2 sequences are SGHKS and YYEKEE (reference sequence). Written as DNA, the CDR3 is TGTGCCAGCACCCCCCTGGGCGGGGATAGCAATCAGCCCCAGCATTTT. It is translated as CASTPLGGDSNQPQHF.

The J gene is TRBJ1-1, the V gene TRBV5-1; 12 bases fit TRBD1. The CDR3 sequence is 15 residues long. CDR1 SGHRS and CDR2 YFSETQ come from the germline V gene. Trimming at V came to 5 bases and at J to 5 bases, leaving 7 bases not matched to a gene. As DNA, the CDR3 is TGCGCCAGCAGGCACCGGGACAGGGGGCGGACTGAAGCTTTCTTT. It yields the protein CASRHRDRGRTEAFF.

This clonotype has only a few counts. This chain joins TRBV12-3 or TRBV12-4 and TRBJ2-7, with D perhaps TRBD1 or TRBD2 (5 bases each). The CDR3 length is 14 residues. Trimming stripped 3 bases from V and 6 bases from J, with 15 bases between. The CDR3 is CASSLGTVFSEQYF. CDR3 nucleotides: TGTGCCAGCAGTTTGGGGACGGTTTTTTCCGAGCAGTACTTC.

This clonotype occurred a few times. The chain recombines TRBV11-2 with TRBJ2-3; no clear D gene. The V gene's germline CDR1 is SGHAT and CDR2 FQNNGV. V lost 4 bases, J lost 2 bases, and 10 bases lay in between. This CDR3 contains 14 residues. The CDR3 spells CASSSGRSTDTQYF. In DNA, the CDR3 is TGTGCCAGCAGCTCAGGACGGTCCACAGATACGCAGTATTTT.

The rearrangement uses TRBV10-3 and TRBJ1-1, with TRBD1 matching over 10 bases. V lost 5 bases to trimming and J lost 6 bases; unmatched junction nucleotides: 6. Per the germline V gene, CDR1 is ENHRY and CDR2 is SYGVKD. The CDR3 has 14 amino acids. The CDR3 here is CAISLGQGVSEAFF. The CDR3 DNA sequence: TGTGCCATCAGTCTAGGACAGGGGGTATCTGAAGCTTTCTTT.

The chain links TRBV15 to TRBJ1-2; no clear D gene. The CDR3 totals 12 residues. With 3 bases removed from V and 4 bases from J, the gap between germline ends came to 6 bases. Germline values: CDR1 LNHNV, CDR2 YYDKDF (reference sequence). CDR3 in amino acids: CATSRGGYGYTF. The CDR3 DNA is TGTGCCACCAGCAGGGGAGGCTATGGCTACACCTTC.

In this sample, this clonotype turned up once. CDR3 sequence: CASSSRQGSYNEQFF. CDR3 in DNA: TGTGCCAGCAGCTCCCGTCAGGGCTCCTACAATGAGCAGTTCTTC. The J gene is TRBJ2-1, the V gene TRBV5-6; possibly TRBD1 for D (5 bases). The germline gives CDR1 SGHDT, CDR2 YYEEEE. Trimming stripped 3 bases from V and 0 bases from J, with 10 bases between. There are 15 residues in the CDR3.

J is TRBJ1-5 and V is TRBV10-3; no definite D call. Germline CDR1 is ENHRY and CDR2 is SYGVKD. The CDR3 sequence is 13 residues long. Between the trimmed V and J ends, which lost 2 bases and 1 base, there was a span of 3 bases. The CDR3 is CAISEASNQPQHF. CDR3 DNA sequence: TGTGCCATCAGTGAGGCGAGCAATCAGCCCCAGCATTTT.

The chain employs TRBV20-1 and TRBJ1-2, with D perhaps matching TRBD1 (5 bases). The CDR3 loop spans 14 amino acids. The germline V and J ends were trimmed by 0 bases and 4 bases, with 12 bases remaining between them. The V gene's germline CDR1 is DFQATT and CDR2 SNEGSKA (reference sequence). CDR3 region: CSARDGRGFYGYTF. The CDR3 DNA sequence: TGCAGTGCTAGAGATGGCCGGGGCTTCTATGGCTACACCTTC.

The J gene is TRBJ2-1, the V gene TRBV12-3 or TRBV12-4; D is ambiguous. Trimming took 2 bases from V and 1 from J, leaving 9 bases between them. The CDR3 runs to 15 residues. CDR3 loop: CASSLSWGSYNEQFF. DNA for the CDR3: TGTGCCAGCAGTTTAAGTTGGGGTTCCTACAATGAGCAGTTCTTC.

This clonotype showed up many times. The V call is TRBV12-3 or TRBV12-4, the J call TRBJ2-5, with a weak D call TRBD1 (6 bases). Trimming pared 3 bases from V and 4 bases from J, leaving 15 bases between. This CDR3 region has 15 residues. The CDR3 region is CASSFPQGTGETQYF. The DNA of the CDR3 is TGTGCCAGCAGTTTCCCCCAGGGGACGGGAGAGACCCAGTACTTC.

The chain recombines TRBV6-6 with TRBJ2-3; unclear D gene. The CDR3 is 11 amino acids. Trimming stripped 2 bases from V and 6 bases from J, with 3 bases between. CDR1 MNHNY and CDR2 SVGAGI come from the germline V gene (reference sequence). The CDR3 here is CASSYMDTQYF. Written as DNA, the CDR3 is TGTGCCAGCAGTTACATGGATACGCAGTATTTT.

The genes are TRBV14 and TRBJ1-1; 8 nucleotides align to TRBD1. The CDR3 is made up of 16 amino acids. Trimming cost V 5 bases and J 3 bases; bases outside gene matches: 11. CDR1 and CDR2 (germline): SGHDN, FVKESK. CDR3 nucleotides: TGTGCCAGCAGCGAGCACCCCGGACAGGGCGACACTGAAGCTTTCTTT. It translates to CASSEHPGQGDTEAFF.

The table lists this clonotype with a few counts. The V call is TRBV15, the J call TRBJ2-5; tentative D call: TRBD1 (7 bases). This CDR3 has 15 amino acids. Germline V gene lookup returns CDR1 LNHNV and CDR2 YYDKDF (reference sequence). V lost 0 bases and J 5 bases, leaving 13 bases between the germline ends. The DNA for the CDR3 is TGTGCCACCAGCAGAGATCGGGCAGGGGGGGAGACCCAGTACTTC. This gives the protein CATSRDRAGGETQYF. Combining the CDR3 with reference TRBV15 and TRBJ2-5 gives the whole variable domain DAMVIQNPRYQVTQFGKPVTLSCSQTLNHNVMYWYQQKSSQAPKLLFHYYDKDFNNEADTPDNFQSRRPNTSFCFLDIRSPGLGDTAMYLCATSRDRAGGETQYFGPGTRLLVL.

For the CDR3, the DNA is TGTGCCAGCAGTGAGAATGCCGCACCTGGCTACACCTTC. It specifies CASSENAAPGYTF. The chain uses TRBV25-1 and TRBJ1-2, with D unclear. Trimming cost V 3 bases and J 7 bases, with 12 bases left between them. Germline V lookup: CDR1 MGHDK, CDR2 SYGVNS. There are 13 residues in the CDR3.

This clonotype has a handful of counts. The chain's CDR3 is CASSLDLPGRAEAFF. The CDR3 bases are TGTGCCAGCAGCTTAGATCTCCCAGGGAGGGCTGAAGCTTTCTTT. The rearrangement joins TRBV11-3 to TRBJ1-1, with a tentative D call TRBD1 (5 bases). CDR1 is SGHNT, CDR2 YENEEA, per germline. The V gene lost 0 bases and the J gene lost 6 bases, with 14 bases spanning the gap. The CDR3 has 15 residues. Full variable domain (outside the CDR3, taken from reference TRBV11-3 and TRBJ1-1): EAGVVQSPRYKIIEKKQPVAFWCNPISGHNTLYWYLQNLGQGPELLIRYENEEAVDDSQLPKDRFSAERLKGVDSTLKIQPAELGDSAVYLCASSLDLPGRAEAFFGQGTRLTVV.

The chain links TRBV7-9 to TRBJ2-7; D may be TRBD2 (6 bases). This CDR3 spans 16 amino acids. The germline gives CDR1 SEHNR, CDR2 FQNEAQ (reference sequence). V was trimmed by 5 bases and J by 5 bases, leaving 22 bases between them. The CDR3 bases are TGTGCCAGCAGCCAATGGCGGGGCGGTTTAGCTAACGAGCAGTACTTC. As protein: CASSQWRGGLANEQYF.

This sequence joins TRBV19 and TRBJ1-1; D gene ambiguous. This CDR3 has 14 amino acids. Germline CDR1 is LNHDA and CDR2 is SQIVND (reference sequence). V gave up 3 bases and J gave up 0 bases, with 8 bases separating them. The CDR3 is CASSIERLNTEAFF. CDR3 coding DNA: TGTGCCAGTAGTATCGAACGGCTGAACACTGAAGCTTTCTTT.

This clonotype was detected only a few times. The V call is TRBV12-3 or TRBV12-4, the J call TRBJ2-5; 11 bases map to TRBD1. Germline trimming cut 4 bases from V and 6 bases from J; bases unmatched to any gene: 10. This CDR3 comprises 16 residues. CDR3 DNA sequence: TGTGCCAGCAGTTCGGGGGACAGGGGGATCGAAAAGACCCAGTACTTC. The encoded protein is CASSSGDRGIEKTQYF.

V usage is TRBV6-5 and J usage is TRBJ2-6; a possible D gene is TRBD2 (6 bases). The CDR3 extends over 17 amino acids. Germline V gives CDR1 MNHEY, CDR2 SVGAGI. Trimming removed 0 bases at V and 1 base at J, with 10 bases between. The CDR3 is CASSYSGRGSGANVLTF. DNA of the CDR3: TGTGCCAGCAGTTACTCGGGTCGGGGGTCTGGGGCCAACGTCCTGACTTTC.